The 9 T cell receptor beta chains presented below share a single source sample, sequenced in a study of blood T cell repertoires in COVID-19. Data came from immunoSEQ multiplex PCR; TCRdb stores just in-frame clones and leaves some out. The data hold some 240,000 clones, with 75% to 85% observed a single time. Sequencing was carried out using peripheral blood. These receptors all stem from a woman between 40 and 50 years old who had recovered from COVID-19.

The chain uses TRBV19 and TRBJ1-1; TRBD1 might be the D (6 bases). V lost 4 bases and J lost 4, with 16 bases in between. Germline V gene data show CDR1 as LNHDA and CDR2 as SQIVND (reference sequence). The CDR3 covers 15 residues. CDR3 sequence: CASSTDSRGATEAFF. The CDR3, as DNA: TGTGCCAGTAGTACCGACTCCAGGGGAGCCACTGAAGCTTTCTTT.

The CDR3 is CAWSGFEGGELFF. As DNA, the CDR3 is TGTGCCTGGAGCGGATTCGAGGGCGGGGAGCTGTTTTTT. V gene TRBV30 combines with J gene TRBJ2-2; D might be TRBD2 (5 bases). CDR1 and CDR2 (germline): GTSNPN, SVGIG (reference sequence). The CDR3 is 13 amino acids. V dropped 3 bases and J dropped 7 bases, with 12 bases sitting between them.

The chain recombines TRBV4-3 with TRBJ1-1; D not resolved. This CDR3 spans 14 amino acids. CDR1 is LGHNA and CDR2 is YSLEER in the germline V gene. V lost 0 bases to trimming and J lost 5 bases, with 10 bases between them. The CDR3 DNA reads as TGCGCCAGCAGCCAAGATCTCTCAGAAACTGAAGCTTTCTTT. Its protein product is CASSQDLSETEAFF.

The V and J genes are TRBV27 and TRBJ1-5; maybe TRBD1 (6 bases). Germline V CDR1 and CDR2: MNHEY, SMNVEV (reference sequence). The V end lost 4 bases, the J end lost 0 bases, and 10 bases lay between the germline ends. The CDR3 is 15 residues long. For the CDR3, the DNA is TGTGCCAGCAGTTGGGACATTTATAGCAATCAGCCCCAGCATTTT. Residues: CASSWDIYSNQPQHF.

The CDR3 protein is CASSHKSKKQDSSTDTQYF. CDR3 in DNA: TGTGCCAGCAGCCACAAGTCAAAGAAACAGGATTCTAGCACAGATACGCAGTATTTT. This chain joins TRBV7-9 and TRBJ2-3, with a weak D call TRBD1 (5 bases). The CDR3 is made up of 19 amino acids. Germline lookup yields CDR1 SEHNR and CDR2 FQNEAQ (reference sequence). Deletions cut 5 bases from V and 0 bases from J, with 24 bases between.

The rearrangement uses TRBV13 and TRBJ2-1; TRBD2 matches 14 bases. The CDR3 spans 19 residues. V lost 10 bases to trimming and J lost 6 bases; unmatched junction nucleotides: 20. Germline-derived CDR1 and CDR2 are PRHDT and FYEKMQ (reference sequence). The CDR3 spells CATKQVGLAGATGPNEQFF. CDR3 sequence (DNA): TGTGCCACCAAACAAGTGGGACTAGCGGGGGCCACGGGGCCCAATGAGCAGTTCTTC.

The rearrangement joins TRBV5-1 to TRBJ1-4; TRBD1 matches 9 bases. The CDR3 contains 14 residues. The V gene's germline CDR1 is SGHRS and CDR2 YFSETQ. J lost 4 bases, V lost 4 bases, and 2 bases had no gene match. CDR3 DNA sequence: TGCGCCAGCAGCCGGGGACAGGGTAATGAAAAACTGTTTTTT. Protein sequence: CASSRGQGNEKLFF.

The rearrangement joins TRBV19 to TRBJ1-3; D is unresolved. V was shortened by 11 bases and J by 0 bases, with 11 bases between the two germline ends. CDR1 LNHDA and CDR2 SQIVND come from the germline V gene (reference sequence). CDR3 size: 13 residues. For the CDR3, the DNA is TGTGCCGGCCGTCAAAACTCTGGAAACACCATATATTTT. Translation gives CAGRQNSGNTIYF.

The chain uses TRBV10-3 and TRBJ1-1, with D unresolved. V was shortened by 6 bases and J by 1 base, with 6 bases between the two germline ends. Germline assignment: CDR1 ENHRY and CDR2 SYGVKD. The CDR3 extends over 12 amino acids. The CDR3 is CAISSGNTEAFF. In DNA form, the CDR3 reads TGTGCCATCAGCTCGGGGAACACTGAAGCTTTCTTT.